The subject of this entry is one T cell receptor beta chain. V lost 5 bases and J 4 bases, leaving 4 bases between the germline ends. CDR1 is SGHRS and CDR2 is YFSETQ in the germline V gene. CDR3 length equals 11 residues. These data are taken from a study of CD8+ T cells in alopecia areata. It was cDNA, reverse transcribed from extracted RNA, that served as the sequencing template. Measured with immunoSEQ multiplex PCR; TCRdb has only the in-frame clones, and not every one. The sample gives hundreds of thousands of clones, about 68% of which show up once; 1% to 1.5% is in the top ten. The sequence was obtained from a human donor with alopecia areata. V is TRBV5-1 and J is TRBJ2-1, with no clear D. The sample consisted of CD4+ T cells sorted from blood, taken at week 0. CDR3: CASRDYNEQFF. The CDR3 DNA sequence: TGCGCCAGCAGGGATTACAATGAGCAGTTCTTC.